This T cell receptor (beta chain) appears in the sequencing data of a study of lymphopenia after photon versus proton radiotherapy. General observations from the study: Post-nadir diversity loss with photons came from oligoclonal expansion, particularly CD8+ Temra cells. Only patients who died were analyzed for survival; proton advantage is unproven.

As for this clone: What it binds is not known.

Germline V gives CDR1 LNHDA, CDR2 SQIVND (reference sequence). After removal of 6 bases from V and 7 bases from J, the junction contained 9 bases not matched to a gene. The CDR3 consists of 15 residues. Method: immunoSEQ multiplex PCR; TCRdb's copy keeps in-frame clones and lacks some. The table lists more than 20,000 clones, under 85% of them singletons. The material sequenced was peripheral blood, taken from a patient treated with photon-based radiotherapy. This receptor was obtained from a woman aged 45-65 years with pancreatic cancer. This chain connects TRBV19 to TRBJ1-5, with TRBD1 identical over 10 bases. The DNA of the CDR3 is TGTGCCAGTAGAGACAGGGGGCAGGGTGGACAGCCCCAGCATTTT. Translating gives CASRDRGQGGQPQHF.